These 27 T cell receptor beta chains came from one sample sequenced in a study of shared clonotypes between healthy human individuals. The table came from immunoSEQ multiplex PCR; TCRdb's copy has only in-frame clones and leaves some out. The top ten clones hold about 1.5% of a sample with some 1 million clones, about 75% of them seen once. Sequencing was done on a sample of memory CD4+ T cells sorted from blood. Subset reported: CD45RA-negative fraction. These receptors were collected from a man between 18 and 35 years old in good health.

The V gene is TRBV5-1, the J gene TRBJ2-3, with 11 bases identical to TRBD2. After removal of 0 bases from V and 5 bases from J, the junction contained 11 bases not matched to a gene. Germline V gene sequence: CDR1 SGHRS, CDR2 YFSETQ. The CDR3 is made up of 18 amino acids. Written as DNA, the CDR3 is TGCGCCAGCAGCTTGGGGTTAGCGGGAGGGCCTGAGGAAGATACGCAGTATTTT. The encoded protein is CASSLGLAGGPEEDTQYF.

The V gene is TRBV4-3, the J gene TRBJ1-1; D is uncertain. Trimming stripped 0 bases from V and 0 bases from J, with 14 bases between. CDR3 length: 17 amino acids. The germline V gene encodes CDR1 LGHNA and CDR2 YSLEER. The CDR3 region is CASSQDFWNSLNTEAFF. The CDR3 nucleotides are TGCGCCAGCAGCCAAGATTTTTGGAACAGTTTGAACACTGAAGCTTTCTTT.

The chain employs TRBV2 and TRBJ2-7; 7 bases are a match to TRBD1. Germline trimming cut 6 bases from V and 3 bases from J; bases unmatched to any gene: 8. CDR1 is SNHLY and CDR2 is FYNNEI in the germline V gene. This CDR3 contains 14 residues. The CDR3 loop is CASRADRSFYEQYF. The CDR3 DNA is TGTGCCAGCAGGGCGGACAGGTCTTTCTACGAGCAGTACTTC.

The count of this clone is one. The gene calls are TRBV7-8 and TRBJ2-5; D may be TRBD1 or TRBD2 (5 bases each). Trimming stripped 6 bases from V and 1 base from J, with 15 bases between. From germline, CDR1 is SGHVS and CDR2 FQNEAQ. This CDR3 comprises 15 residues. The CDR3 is CASRSISGTQETQYF. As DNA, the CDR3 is TGTGCCAGCAGATCTATTTCCGGGACCCAAGAGACCCAGTACTTC.

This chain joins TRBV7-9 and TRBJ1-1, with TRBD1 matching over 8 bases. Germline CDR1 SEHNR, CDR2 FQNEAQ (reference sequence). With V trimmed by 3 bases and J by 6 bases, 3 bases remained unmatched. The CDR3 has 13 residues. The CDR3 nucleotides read TGTGCCAGCAGCTTGGACAGGGCGGCTGAAGCTTTCTTT. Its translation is CASSLDRAAEAFF.

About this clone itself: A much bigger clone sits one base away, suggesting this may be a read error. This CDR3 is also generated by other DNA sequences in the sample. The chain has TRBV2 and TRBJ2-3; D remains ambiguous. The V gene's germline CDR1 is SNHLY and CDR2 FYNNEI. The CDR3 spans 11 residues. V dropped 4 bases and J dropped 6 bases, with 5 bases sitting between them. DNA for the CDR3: TGTGCCAGCAGTGTTTTGGATACGCAGTATTTT. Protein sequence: CASSVLDTQYF.

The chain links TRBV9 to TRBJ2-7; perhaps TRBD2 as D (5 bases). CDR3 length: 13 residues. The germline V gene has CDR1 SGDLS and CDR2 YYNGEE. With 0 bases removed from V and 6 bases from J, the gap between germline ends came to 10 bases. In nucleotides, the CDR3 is TGTGCCAGCAGCGTAGCAGTAGGGAGCGAGCAGTACTTC. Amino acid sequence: CASSVAVGSEQYF.

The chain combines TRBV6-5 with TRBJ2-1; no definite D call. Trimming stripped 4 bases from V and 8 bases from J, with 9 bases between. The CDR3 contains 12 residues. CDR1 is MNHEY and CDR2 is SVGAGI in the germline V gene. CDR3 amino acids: CASSLDRYEQFF. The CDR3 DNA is TGTGCCAGCAGTTTAGACCGTTATGAGCAGTTCTTC.

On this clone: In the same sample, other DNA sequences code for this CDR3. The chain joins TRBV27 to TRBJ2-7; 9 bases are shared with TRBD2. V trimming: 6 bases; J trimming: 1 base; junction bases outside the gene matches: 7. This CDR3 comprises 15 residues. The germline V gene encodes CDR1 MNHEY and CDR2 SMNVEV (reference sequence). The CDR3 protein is CASSLQAGGSYEQYF. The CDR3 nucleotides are TGTGCCAGCAGCCTTCAAGCGGGGGGTTCCTACGAGCAGTACTTC.

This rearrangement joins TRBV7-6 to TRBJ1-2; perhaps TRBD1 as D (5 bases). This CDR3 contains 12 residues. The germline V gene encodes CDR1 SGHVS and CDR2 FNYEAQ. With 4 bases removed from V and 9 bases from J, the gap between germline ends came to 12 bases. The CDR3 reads CASSSRRESYTF. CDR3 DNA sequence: TGTGCCAGCAGCTCCCGCAGGGAGAGCTACACCTTC.

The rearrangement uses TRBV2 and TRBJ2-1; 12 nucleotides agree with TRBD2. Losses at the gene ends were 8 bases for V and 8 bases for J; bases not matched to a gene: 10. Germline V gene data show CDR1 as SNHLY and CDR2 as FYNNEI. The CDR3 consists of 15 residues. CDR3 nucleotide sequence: TGTGCCAGCGGATTACTAGCGGGAGGCAGGTATGAGCAGTTCTTC. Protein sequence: CASGLLAGGRYEQFF.

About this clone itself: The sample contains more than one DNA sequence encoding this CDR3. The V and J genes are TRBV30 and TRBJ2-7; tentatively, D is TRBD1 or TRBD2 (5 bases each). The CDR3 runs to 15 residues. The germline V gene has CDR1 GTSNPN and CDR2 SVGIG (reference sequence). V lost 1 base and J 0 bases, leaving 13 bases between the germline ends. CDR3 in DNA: TGTGCCTGGAGTGGACCCTCGGGGCTCTCCTACGAGCAGTACTTC. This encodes CAWSGPSGLSYEQYF.

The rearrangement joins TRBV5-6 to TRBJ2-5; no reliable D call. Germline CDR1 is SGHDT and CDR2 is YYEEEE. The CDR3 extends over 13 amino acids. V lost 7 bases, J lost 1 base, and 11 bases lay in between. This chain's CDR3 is CASVTHAQETQYF. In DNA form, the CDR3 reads TGTGCCAGCGTAACTCATGCCCAAGAGACCCAGTACTTC.

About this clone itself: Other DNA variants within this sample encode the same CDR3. The CDR3 DNA sequence: TGTGCCAGCAGCTTAGGGAGAAGCTCCTACGAGCAGTACTTC. Its translation: CASSLGRSSYEQYF. The chain couples TRBV7-9 to TRBJ2-7; the D is unclear. The CDR3 loop spans 14 amino acids. V lost 1 base, J lost 0 bases, and 7 bases lay in between. CDR1 and CDR2 from the germline V gene are SEHNR and FQNEAQ (reference sequence).

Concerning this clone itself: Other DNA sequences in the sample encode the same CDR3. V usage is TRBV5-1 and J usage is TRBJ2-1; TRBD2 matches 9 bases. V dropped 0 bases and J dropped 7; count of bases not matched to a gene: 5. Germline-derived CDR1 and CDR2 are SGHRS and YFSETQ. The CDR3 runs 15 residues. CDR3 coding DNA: TGCGCCAGCAGCTTGGGGGCGGGAGGGCGGAATGAGCAGTTCTTC. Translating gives CASSLGAGGRNEQFF.

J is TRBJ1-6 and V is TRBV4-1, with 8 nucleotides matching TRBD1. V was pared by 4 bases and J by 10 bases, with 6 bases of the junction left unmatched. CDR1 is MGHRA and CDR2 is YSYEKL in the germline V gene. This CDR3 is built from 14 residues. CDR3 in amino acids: CASSPTGVRSPLHF. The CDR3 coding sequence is TGCGCCAGCAGCCCGACAGGGGTCCGCTCACCCCTCCACTTT.

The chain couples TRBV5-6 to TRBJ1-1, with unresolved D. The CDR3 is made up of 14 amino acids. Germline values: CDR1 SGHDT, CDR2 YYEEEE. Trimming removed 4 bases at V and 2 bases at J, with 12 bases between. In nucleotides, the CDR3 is TGTGCCAGCAGCCCACCTCAGCCTAACACTGAAGCTTTCTTT. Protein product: CASSPPQPNTEAFF. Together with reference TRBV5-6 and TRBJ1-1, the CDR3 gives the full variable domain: DAGVTQSPTHLIKTRGQQVTLRCSPKSGHDTVSWYQQALGQGPQFIFQYYEEEERQRGNFPDRFSGHQFPNYSSELNVNALLLGDSALYLCASSPPQPNTEAFFGQGTRLTVV.

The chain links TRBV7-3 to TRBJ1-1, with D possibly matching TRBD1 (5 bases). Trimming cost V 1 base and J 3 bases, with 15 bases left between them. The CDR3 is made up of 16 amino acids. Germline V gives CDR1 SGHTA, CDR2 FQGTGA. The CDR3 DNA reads TGTGCCAGCAGCTTAAATGGGGCGGGCAGGGACACTGAAGCTTTCTTT. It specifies CASSLNGAGRDTEAFF. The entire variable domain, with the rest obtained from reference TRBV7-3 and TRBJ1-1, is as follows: GAGVSQTPSNKVTEKGKYVELRCDPISGHTALYWYRQSLGQGPEFLIYFQGTGAADDSGLPNDRFFAVRPEGSVSTLKIQRTERGDSAVYLCASSLNGAGRDTEAFFGQGTRLTVV.

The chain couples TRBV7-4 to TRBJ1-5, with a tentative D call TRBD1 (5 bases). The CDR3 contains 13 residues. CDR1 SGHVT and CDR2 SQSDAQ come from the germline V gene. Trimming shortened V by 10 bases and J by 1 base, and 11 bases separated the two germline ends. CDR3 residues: CATGGGSNQPQHF. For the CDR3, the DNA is TGTGCCACTGGCGGGGGAAGCAATCAGCCCCAGCATTTT. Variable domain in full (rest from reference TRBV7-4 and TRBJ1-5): GAGVSQSPRYKVAKRGRDVALRCDSISGHVTLYWYRQTLGQGSEVLTYSQSDAQRDKSGRPSGRFSAERPERSVSTLKIQRTEQGDSAVYLCATGGGSNQPQHFGDGTRLSIL.

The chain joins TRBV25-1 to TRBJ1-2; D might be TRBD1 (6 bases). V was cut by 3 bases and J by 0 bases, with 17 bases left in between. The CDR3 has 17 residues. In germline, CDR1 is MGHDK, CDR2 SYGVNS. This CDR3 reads CASSESPGVKANYGYTF. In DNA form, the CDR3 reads TGTGCCAGCAGTGAGAGCCCAGGGGTAAAAGCTAACTATGGCTACACCTTC.

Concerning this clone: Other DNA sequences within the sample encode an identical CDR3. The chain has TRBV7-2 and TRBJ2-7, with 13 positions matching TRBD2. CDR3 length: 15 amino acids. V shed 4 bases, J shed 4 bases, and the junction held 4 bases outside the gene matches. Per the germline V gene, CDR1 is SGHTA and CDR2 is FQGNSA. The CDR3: CASSSRTSGRYEQYF. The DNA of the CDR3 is TGTGCCAGCAGCTCCCGGACTAGCGGGAGATACGAGCAGTACTTC.

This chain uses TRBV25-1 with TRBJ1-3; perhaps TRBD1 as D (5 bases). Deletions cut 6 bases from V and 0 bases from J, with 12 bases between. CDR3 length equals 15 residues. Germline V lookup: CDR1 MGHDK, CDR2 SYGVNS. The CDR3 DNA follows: TGTGCCAGCAGGAACGACAGAGGCTCTGGAAACACCATATATTTT. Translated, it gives CASRNDRGSGNTIYF.

The CDR3 reads CASRPRQGATYEQYF. CDR3 DNA: TGCGCCAGCAGGCCTAGACAGGGGGCAACCTACGAGCAGTACTTC. The chain joins TRBV23-1 to TRBJ2-7; TRBD1 agrees at 10 bases. TRBV23-1 is an open reading frame whose function is uncertain. The CDR3 has 15 residues. V shed 6 bases and J 2 bases; nucleotides not matched to a gene: 7.

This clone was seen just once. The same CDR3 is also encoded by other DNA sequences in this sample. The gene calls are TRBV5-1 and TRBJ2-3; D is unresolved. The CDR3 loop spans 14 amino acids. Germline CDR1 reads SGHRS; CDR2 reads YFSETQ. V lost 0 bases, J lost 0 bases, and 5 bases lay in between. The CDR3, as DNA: TGCGCCAGCAGCTTGGTCGGCAGCACAGATACGCAGTATTTT. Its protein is CASSLVGSTDTQYF.

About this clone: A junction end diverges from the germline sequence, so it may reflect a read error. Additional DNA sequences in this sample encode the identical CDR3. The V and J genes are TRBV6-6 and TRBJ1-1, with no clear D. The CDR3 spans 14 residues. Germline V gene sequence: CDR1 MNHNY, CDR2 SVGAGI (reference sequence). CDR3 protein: CASSYSAGNTEAFF. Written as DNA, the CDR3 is TGCGCCAGCAGTTACTCAGCGGGGAACACTGAAGCTTTCTTT.

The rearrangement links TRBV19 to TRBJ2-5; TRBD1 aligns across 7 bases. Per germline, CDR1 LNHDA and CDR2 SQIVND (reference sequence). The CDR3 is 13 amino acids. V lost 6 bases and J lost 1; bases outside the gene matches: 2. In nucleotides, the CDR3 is TGTGCCAGTAGGAACAGGGGCCAAGAGACCCAGTACTTC. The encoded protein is CASRNRGQETQYF.

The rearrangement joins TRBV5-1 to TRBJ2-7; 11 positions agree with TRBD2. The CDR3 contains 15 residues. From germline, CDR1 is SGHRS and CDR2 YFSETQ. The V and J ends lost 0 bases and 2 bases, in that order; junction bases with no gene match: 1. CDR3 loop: CASSLASGGPYEQYF. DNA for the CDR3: TGCGCCAGCAGCTTGGCTAGCGGGGGGCCCTACGAGCAGTACTTC.